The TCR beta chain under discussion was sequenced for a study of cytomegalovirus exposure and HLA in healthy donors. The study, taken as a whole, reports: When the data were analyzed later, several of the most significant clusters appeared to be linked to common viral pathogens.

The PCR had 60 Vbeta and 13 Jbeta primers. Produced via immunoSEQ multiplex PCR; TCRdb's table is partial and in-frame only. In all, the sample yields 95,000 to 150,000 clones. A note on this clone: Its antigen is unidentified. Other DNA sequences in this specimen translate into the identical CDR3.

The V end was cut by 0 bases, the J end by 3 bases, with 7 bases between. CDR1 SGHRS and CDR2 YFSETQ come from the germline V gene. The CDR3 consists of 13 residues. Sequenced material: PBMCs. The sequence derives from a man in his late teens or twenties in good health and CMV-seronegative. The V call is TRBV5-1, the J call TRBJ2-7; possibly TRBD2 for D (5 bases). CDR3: CASSLAGSYEQYF. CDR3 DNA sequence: TGCGCCAGCAGCTTGGCGGGAAGCTACGAGCAGTACTTC.